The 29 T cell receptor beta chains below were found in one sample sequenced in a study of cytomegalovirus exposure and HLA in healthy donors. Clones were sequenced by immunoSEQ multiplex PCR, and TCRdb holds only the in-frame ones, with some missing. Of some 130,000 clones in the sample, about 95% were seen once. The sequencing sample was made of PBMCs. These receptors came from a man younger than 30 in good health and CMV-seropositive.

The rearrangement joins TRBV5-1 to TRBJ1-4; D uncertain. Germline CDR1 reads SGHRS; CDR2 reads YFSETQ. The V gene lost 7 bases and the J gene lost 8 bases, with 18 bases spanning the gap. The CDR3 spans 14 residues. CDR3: CASSVRNGEEKLFF. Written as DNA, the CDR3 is TGCGCCAGCTCTGTGAGGAACGGGGAAGAAAAACTGTTTTTT.

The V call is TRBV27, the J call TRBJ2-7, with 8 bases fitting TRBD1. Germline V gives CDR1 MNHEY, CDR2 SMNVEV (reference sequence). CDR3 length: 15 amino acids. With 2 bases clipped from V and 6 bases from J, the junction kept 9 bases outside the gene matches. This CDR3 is CASSLLSDRGGEQYF. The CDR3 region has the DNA TGTGCCAGCAGTTTACTCTCCGACAGGGGAGGCGAGCAGTACTTC.

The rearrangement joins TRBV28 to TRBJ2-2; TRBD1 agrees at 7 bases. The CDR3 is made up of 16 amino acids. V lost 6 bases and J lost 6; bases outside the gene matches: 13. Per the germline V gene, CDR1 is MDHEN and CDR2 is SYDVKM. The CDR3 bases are TGTGCCAGCAGGTCCATACAGGGGATCGGAGCCGGGGAGCTGTTTTTT. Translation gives CASRSIQGIGAGELFF.

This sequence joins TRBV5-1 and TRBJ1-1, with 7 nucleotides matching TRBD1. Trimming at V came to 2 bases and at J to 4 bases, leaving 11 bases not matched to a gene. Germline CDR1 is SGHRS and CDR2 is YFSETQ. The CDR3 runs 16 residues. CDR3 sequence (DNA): TGCGCCAGCAGCTTACAGGGGATCGCTGTGGGCACTGAAGCTTTCTTT. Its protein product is CASSLQGIAVGTEAFF.

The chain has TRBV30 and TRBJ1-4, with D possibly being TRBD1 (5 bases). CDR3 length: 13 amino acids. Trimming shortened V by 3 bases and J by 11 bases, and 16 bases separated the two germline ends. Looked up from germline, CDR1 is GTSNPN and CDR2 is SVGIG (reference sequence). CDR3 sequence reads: CAWSGAGWGKLFF. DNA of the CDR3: TGTGCCTGGAGCGGAGCAGGGTGGGGTAAACTGTTTTTT.

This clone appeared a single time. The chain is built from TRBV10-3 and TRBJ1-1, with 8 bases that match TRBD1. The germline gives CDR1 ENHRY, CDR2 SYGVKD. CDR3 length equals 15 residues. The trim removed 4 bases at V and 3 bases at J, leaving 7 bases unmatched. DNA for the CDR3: TGTGCCATCAGTGGGCCCGGACAGGGACACACTGAAGCTTTCTTT. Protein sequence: CAISGPGQGHTEAFF.

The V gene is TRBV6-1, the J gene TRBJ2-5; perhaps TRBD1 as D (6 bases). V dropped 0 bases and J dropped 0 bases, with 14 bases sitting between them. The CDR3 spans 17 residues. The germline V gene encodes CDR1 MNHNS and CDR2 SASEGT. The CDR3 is CASSEAHGTRYQETQYF. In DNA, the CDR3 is TGTGCCAGCAGTGAAGCGCATGGGACAAGGTACCAAGAGACCCAGTACTTC.

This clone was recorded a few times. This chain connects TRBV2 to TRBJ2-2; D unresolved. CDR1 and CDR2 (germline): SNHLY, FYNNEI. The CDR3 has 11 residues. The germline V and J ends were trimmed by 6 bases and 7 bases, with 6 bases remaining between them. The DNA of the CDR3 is TGTGCCAGCAGATTCGTCGGGGAGCTGTTTTTT. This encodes CASRFVGELFF. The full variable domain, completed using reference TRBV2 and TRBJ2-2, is EPEVTQTPSHQVTQMGQEVILRCVPISNHLYFYWYRQILGQKVEFLVSFYNNEISEKSEIFDDQFSVERPDGSNFTLKIRSTKLEDSAMYFCASRFVGELFFGEGSRLTVL.

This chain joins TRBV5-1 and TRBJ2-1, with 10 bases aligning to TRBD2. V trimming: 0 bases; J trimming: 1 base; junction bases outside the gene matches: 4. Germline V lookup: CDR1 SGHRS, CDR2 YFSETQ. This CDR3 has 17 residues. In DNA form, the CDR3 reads TGCGCCAGCAGCTTGGCGTCTAGCGGGAGTTCCTACAATGAGCAGTTCTTC. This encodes CASSLASSGSSYNEQFF.

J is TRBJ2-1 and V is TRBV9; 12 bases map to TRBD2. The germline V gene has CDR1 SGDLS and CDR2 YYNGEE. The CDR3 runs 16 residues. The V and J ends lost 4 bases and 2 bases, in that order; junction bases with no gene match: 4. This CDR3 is CASSPRLAGAYNEQFF. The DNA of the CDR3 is TGTGCCAGCAGCCCGAGACTAGCGGGAGCCTACAATGAGCAGTTCTTC.

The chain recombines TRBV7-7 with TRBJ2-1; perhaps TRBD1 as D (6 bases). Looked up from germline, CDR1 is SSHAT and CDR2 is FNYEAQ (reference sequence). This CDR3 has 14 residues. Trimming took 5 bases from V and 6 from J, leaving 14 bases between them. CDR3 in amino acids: CASSPGTFPNEQFF. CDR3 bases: TGTGCCAGCAGCCCCGGGACATTCCCCAATGAGCAGTTCTTC.

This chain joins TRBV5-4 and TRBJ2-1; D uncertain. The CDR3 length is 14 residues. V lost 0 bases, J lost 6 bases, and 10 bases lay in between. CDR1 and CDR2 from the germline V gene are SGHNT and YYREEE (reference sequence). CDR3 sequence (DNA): TGTGCCAGCAGCTTGGGGTTAGAGGCCAATGAGCAGTTCTTC. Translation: CASSLGLEANEQFF.

The CDR3 DNA is TGCAGCGCGGCGAGCGCGGGGCTCCAAGAGACCCAGTACTTC. Its translation is CSAASAGLQETQYF. The J gene is TRBJ2-5, the V gene TRBV29-1; D is possibly TRBD2 (6 bases). The germline CDR1 and CDR2 sequences are SQVTM and ANQGSEA. This CDR3 comprises 14 residues. V gave up 7 bases and J gave up 1 base, with 16 bases separating them.

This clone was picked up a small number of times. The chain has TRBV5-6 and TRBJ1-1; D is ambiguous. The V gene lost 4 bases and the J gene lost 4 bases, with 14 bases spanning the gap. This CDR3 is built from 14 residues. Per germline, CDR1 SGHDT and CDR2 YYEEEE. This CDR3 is CASSGLLRSTEAFF. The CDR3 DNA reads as TGTGCCAGCAGCGGACTTCTGAGGAGCACTGAAGCTTTCTTT.

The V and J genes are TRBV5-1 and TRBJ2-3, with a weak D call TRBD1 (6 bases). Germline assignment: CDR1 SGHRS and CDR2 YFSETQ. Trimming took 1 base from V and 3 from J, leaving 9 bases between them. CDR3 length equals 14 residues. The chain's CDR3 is CASSLTGSTDTQYF. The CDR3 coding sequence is TGCGCCAGCAGCTTGACAGGGTCGACAGATACGCAGTATTTT.

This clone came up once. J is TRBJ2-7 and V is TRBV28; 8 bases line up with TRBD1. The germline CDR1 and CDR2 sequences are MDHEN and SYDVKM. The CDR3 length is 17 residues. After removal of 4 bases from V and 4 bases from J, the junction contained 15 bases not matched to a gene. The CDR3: CASSSHRGTYNLYEQYF. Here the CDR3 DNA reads TGTGCCAGCAGTTCCCACAGGGGGACATATAACCTATACGAGCAGTACTTC.

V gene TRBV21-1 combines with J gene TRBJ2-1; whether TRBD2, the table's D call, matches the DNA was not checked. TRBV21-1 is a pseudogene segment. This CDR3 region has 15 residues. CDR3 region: CASSTRSISYNEQFF. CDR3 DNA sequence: TGTGCCAGCAGCACGAGGAGTATCTCCTACAATGAGCAGTTCTTC.

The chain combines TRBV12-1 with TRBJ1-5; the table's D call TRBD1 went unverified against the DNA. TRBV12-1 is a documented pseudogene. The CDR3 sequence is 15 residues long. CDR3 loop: CASSFALQVNQPQHF. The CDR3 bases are TGTGCCAGCAGCTTTGCTTTGCAGGTCAATCAGCCCCAGCATTTT.

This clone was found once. The CDR3 DNA is TGTGCCAGCAGTTACGTAGGAGGCATGAACACTGAAGCTTTCTTT. This sequence encodes CASSYVGGMNTEAFF. The J gene is TRBJ1-1, the V gene TRBV6-6; D call uncertain. Deletions cut 2 bases from V and 0 bases from J, with 10 bases between. This CDR3 is 15 amino acids long. Looked up from germline, CDR1 is MNHNY and CDR2 is SVGAGI (reference sequence).

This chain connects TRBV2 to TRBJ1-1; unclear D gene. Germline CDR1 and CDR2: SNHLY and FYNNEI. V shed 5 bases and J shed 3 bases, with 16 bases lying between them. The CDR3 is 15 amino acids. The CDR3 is CASSPMGRVDTEAFF. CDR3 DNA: TGTGCCAGCAGTCCAATGGGGAGGGTTGACACTGAAGCTTTCTTT.

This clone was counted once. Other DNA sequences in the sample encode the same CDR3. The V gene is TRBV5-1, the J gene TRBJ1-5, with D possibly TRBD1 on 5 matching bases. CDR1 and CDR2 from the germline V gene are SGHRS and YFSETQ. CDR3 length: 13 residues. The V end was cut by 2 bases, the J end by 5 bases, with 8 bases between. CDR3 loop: CASSLTGDQPQHF. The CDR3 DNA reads TGCGCCAGCAGCTTAACGGGGGATCAGCCCCAGCATTTT.

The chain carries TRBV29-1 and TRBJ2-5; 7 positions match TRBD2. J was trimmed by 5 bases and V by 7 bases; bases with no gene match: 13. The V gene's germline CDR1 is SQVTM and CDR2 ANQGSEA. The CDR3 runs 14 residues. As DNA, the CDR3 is TGCAGCGCCTTCCCGGCGGGAGTGGGGGAGACCCAGTACTTC. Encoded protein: CSAFPAGVGETQYF.

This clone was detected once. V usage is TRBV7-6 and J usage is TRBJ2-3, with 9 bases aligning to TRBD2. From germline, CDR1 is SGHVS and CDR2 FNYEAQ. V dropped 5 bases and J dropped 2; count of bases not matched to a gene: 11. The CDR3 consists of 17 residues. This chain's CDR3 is CASSPGVAGAPTDTQYF. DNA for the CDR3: TGTGCCAGCAGCCCGGGGGTAGCGGGAGCCCCCACAGATACGCAGTATTTT.

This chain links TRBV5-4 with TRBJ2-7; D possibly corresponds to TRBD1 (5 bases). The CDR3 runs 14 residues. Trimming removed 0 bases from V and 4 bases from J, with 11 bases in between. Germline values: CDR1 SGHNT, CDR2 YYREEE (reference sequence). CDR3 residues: CASSLEGKGYEQYF. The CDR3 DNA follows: TGTGCCAGCAGCTTGGAGGGGAAGGGTTACGAGCAGTACTTC.

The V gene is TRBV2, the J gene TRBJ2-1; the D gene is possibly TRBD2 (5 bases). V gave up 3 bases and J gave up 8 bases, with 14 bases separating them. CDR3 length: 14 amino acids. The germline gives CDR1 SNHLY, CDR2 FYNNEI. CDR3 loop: CASSEELGVYEQFF. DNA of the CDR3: TGTGCCAGCAGTGAGGAGCTCGGGGTATATGAGCAGTTCTTC.

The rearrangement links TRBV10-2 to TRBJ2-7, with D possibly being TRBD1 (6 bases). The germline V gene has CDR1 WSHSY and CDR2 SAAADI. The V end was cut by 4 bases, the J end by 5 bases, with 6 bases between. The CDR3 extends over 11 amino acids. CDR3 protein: CASSGGHEQYF. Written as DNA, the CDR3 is TGCGCCAGCAGTGGGGGGCACGAGCAGTACTTC.

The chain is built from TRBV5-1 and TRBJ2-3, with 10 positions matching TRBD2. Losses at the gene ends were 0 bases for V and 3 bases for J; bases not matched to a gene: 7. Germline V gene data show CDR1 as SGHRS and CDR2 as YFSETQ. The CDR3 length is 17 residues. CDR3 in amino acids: CASSLGLAGAWTDTQYF. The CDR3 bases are TGCGCCAGCAGCTTGGGACTAGCGGGCGCCTGGACAGATACGCAGTATTTT. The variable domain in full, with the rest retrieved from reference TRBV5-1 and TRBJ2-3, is KAGVTQTPRYLIKTRGQQVTLSCSPISGHRSVSWYQQTPGQGLQFLFEYFSETQRNKGNFPGRFSGRQFSNSRSEMNVSTLELGDSALYLCASSLGLAGAWTDTQYFGPGTRLTVL.

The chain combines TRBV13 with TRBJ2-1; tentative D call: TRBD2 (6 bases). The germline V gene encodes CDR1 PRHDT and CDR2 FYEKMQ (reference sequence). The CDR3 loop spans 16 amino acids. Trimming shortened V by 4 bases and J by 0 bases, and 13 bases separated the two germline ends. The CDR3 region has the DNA TGTGCCAGCAGCTCTTCTTCGGAGGGCTCCTACAATGAGCAGTTCTTC. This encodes CASSSSSEGSYNEQFF.

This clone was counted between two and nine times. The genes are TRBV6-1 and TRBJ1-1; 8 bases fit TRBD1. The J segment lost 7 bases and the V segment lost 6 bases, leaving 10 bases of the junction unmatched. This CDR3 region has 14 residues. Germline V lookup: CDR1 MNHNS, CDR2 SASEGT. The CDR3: CASRDTGGLDEAFF. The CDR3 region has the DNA TGTGCCAGCAGGGACACAGGGGGGTTGGATGAAGCTTTCTTT.